The clone carrying this T cell receptor (beta chain) was detected many times. TCRdb analysed the 5' RACE reads with MiXCR anew, one entry per CDR3 protein. Of about 11,000 distinct CDR3 sequences listed, around 3.4% are singletons. This sample was included in a study of spatial heterogeneity in lung cancer. Specified time point: sample taken at primary tumor resection. Researchers sequenced whole RNA taken from tumor, nontumor lung or frozen PBMC without sorting. Trimming left V 0 bases short and J 10 bases short, with 7 bases between. This CDR3 comprises 13 residues. Germline V gene sequence: CDR1 LNHNV, CDR2 YYDKDF (reference sequence).

The TCR was taken from a female donor with early-stage non-small cell lung cancer. The chain carries TRBV15 and TRBJ1-6; D gene ambiguous. Sample: PBMCs, taken at surgery. CDR3 in amino acids: CATSRDRASPLHF. The CDR3 DNA reads as TGTGCCACCAGCAGAGATCGGGCGTCACCCCTCCACTTT.